The 26 T cell receptor beta chains in this list originate from one sample, sequenced in a study of blood T cell repertoires in COVID-19 (dated by TCRdb to the early 2020s). Library prep was done by the immunoSEQ multiplex PCR assay. TCRdb carries this immuneACCESS record with in-frame sequences only. Its versions omit some clonotypes, under half of them owing to an unresolved V gene in the studies checked, with the rest unexplained. The sample table contains around 250,000 clones; only one count was recorded for roughly 80% of them. 5% of the sample is taken by the ten largest. Specimen: PBMCs or T cells enriched from blood (not recorded which). All receptors come from a man aged 40-49 years who had been exposed to COVID-19.

This clone was seen many times. The V and J genes are TRBV24-1 and TRBJ2-2; 11 bases line up with TRBD2. J was trimmed by 6 bases and V by 12 bases; bases with no gene match: 8. This CDR3 contains 14 residues. The germline V gene encodes CDR1 KGHDR and CDR2 SFDVKD. CDR3 loop: CASGGTSGSGELFF. CDR3 DNA: TGTGCCTCCGGAGGGACTAGCGGTTCCGGGGAGCTGTTTTTT.

The rearrangement links TRBV30 to TRBJ2-7; possible D gene TRBD1, 6 bases. The germline V and J ends were trimmed by 4 bases and 4 bases, with 17 bases remaining between them. This CDR3 has 14 amino acids. Germline V lookup: CDR1 GTSNPN, CDR2 SVGIG (reference sequence). CDR3 sequence (DNA): TGTGCCTGGACCCACAAGCAGGGGCGGTACGAGCAGTACTTC. Its protein is CAWTHKQGRYEQYF.

V usage is TRBV12-3 or TRBV12-4 and J usage is TRBJ2-3, with a possible D match to TRBD1 (5 bases). Trimming shortened V by 5 bases and J by 14 bases, and 20 bases separated the two germline ends. The CDR3 has 13 residues. This CDR3 reads CASSNEQAATGYF. The DNA for the CDR3 is TGTGCCAGCAGTAATGAACAGGCGGCCACTGGGTATTTT.

This chain's CDR3 is CASSRGSYNEQFF. Written as DNA, the CDR3 is TGTGCCAGCAGCAGGGGCTCCTACAATGAGCAGTTCTTC. This rearrangement joins TRBV12-3 or TRBV12-4 to TRBJ2-1; D possibly corresponds to TRBD1 (6 bases). The CDR3 has 13 amino acids. V dropped 6 bases and J dropped 0 bases, with 6 bases sitting between them.

This clone was picked up one time. In nucleotides, the CDR3 is TGTGCCAGCAGTCCCAGGGGGCGGGGTGGCTACACCTTC. It specifies CASSPRGRGGYTF. The chain employs TRBV6-5 and TRBJ1-2, with 8 bases fitting TRBD1. CDR3 length: 13 residues. Germline CDR1 is MNHEY and CDR2 is SVGAGI. Losses at the gene ends were 5 bases for V and 7 bases for J; bases not matched to a gene: 6.

This chain uses TRBV18 with TRBJ2-5; D might be TRBD2 (6 bases). V lost 5 bases to trimming and J lost 5 bases, with 21 bases between them. CDR3 length: 16 amino acids. Per germline, CDR1 KGHSH and CDR2 LQKENI. CDR3 sequence: CASSARTGRGGETQYF. DNA of the CDR3: TGTGCCAGCTCAGCCCGGACCGGCCGTGGGGGGGAGACCCAGTACTTC. Full variable domain (remainder filled in from reference TRBV18 and TRBJ2-5): NAGVMQNPRHLVRRRGQEARLRCSPMKGHSHVYWYRQLPEEGLKFMVYLQKENIIDESGMPKERFSAEFPKEGPSILRIQQVVRGDSAAYFCASSARTGRGGETQYFGPGTRLLVL.

J is TRBJ1-1 and V is TRBV5-1; 10 bases map to TRBD1. Trimming took 0 bases from V and 3 from J; bases not matched to a gene: 14. Germline assignment: CDR1 SGHRS and CDR2 YFSETQ. This CDR3 contains 19 residues. CDR3 region: CASSLADRQGAPRDTEAFF. The CDR3 bases are TGCGCCAGCAGCTTGGCTGATCGACAGGGGGCCCCCCGGGACACTGAAGCTTTCTTT.

The genes are TRBV2 and TRBJ2-1, with 12 bases lining up with TRBD2. Germline V gives CDR1 SNHLY, CDR2 FYNNEI. Trimming at V came to 6 bases and at J to 8 bases, leaving 8 bases not matched to a gene. There are 15 residues in the CDR3. CDR3 protein: CASRQGTSGFDEQFF. The CDR3 DNA reads TGTGCCAGCAGGCAAGGGACTAGCGGGTTCGATGAGCAGTTCTTC.

This clone was found a few times. The chain carries TRBV9 and TRBJ2-4; 7 bases fit TRBD1. Per germline, CDR1 SGDLS and CDR2 YYNGEE. The CDR3 covers 15 residues. The junction had 13 bases not matched to a gene; V was cut back by 4 bases and J by 9 bases. CDR3 in DNA: TGTGCCAGCAGCCCGACAGGGACCCCATTGGTCATTCAGTACTTC. It translates to CASSPTGTPLVIQYF.

This clone turned up a few times. V and J are TRBV2 and TRBJ2-4, with 10 bases lining up with TRBD1. The CDR3 is 15 residues long. The junction had 9 bases not matched to a gene; V was cut back by 6 bases and J by 7 bases. CDR1 is SNHLY and CDR2 is FYNNEI in the germline V gene. CDR3 in DNA: TGTGCCAGCAGAGCCGGGACAGGGGTATCGAACATTCAGTACTTC. This gives the protein CASRAGTGVSNIQYF.

The rearrangement links TRBV3-1 (or the pseudogene TRBV3-2) to TRBJ2-7; no clear D gene. CDR3 length equals 13 residues. The V and J ends lost 6 bases and 0 bases respectively, with 9 bases between them. Germline values: CDR1 LGHDT, CDR2 YNNKEL (reference sequence). CDR3 amino acids: CASSLADSYEQYF. For the CDR3, the DNA is TGTGCCAGCAGTTTGGCTGACTCCTACGAGCAGTACTTC.

The chain joins TRBV24-1 to TRBJ1-3; 9 bases are a match to TRBD1. The CDR3 covers 15 residues. V dropped 4 bases and J dropped 3; count of bases not matched to a gene: 3. Germline lookup yields CDR1 KGHDR and CDR2 SFDVKD. For the CDR3, the DNA is TGTGCCACCAGTGACGGGACAGGGTTTGGAAACACCATATATTTT. It codes for CATSDGTGFGNTIYF.

This clone showed up just a few times. The J gene is TRBJ2-1, the V gene TRBV24-1, with 7 bases identical to TRBD1. V gave up 5 bases and J gave up 8 bases; unmatched junction bases: 5. Germline V gene lookup returns CDR1 KGHDR and CDR2 SFDVKD. CDR3 size: 13 residues. CDR3 in DNA: TGTGCCACCAGTGGTCGTCAGGGGGATGAGCAGTTCTTC. It codes for CATSGRQGDEQFF.

This chain joins TRBV6-5 and TRBJ2-7; 7 nucleotides align to TRBD1. The CDR3 covers 13 residues. Looked up from germline, CDR1 is MNHEY and CDR2 is SVGAGI. V shed 9 bases, J shed 2 bases, and the junction held 7 bases outside the gene matches. CDR3 nucleotide sequence: TGTGCCAGTTCGGGACAGCAAACCTACGAGCAGTACTTC. Residues: CASSGQQTYEQYF.

The chain couples TRBV3-1 (or the pseudogene TRBV3-2) to TRBJ1-1; D might be TRBD1 (6 bases). The CDR3 runs 16 residues. The V end was cut by 4 bases, the J end by 6 bases, with 21 bases between. Looked up from germline, CDR1 is LGHDT and CDR2 is YNNKEL (reference sequence). CDR3 protein: CASSPGQQNSVAEAFF. CDR3 in DNA: TGTGCCAGCAGCCCCGGACAGCAAAATTCCGTCGCTGAAGCTTTCTTT.

The V and J genes are TRBV30 and TRBJ2-2; D may be TRBD1 (6 bases). Per the germline V gene, CDR1 is GTSNPN and CDR2 is SVGIG (reference sequence). V gave up 5 bases and J gave up 7 bases, with 11 bases separating them. The CDR3 is 12 residues long. CDR3 protein: CAWLGGSGELFF. CDR3 sequence (DNA): TGTGCCTGGTTAGGGGGAAGCGGGGAGCTGTTTTTT.

V and J are TRBV6-5 and TRBJ1-5, with TRBD1 identical over 7 bases. V lost 6 bases and J lost 4; bases outside the gene matches: 3. This CDR3 is 13 amino acids long. Germline CDR1 is MNHEY and CDR2 is SVGAGI. The CDR3 sequence: CASRGQNNQPQHF. The CDR3 nucleotides are TGTGCCAGCAGGGGACAGAATAATCAGCCCCAGCATTTT.

The chain uses TRBV9 and TRBJ1-1, with D unresolved. Germline values: CDR1 SGDLS, CDR2 YYNGEE. V lost 4 bases, J lost 2 bases, and 12 bases lay in between. The CDR3 length is 14 residues. In DNA form, the CDR3 reads TGTGCCAGCAGCCCAAACAACAGAAACACTGAAGCTTTCTTT. This sequence encodes CASSPNNRNTEAFF.

The chain employs TRBV5-1 and TRBJ2-1, with D possibly matching TRBD1 (6 bases). V shed 0 bases and J shed 4 bases, with 11 bases lying between them. The CDR3 consists of 15 residues. Germline V lookup: CDR1 SGHRS, CDR2 YFSETQ. The CDR3 is CASSLGVQGYNEQFF. The DNA for the CDR3 is TGCGCCAGCAGCTTGGGAGTGCAGGGGTACAATGAGCAGTTCTTC.

This clone has just a few counts. The chain links TRBV7-3 to TRBJ2-2; 8 positions agree with TRBD2. CDR3 length: 16 amino acids. Germline trimming cut 2 bases from V and 0 bases from J; bases unmatched to any gene: 2. The V gene's germline CDR1 is SGHTA and CDR2 FQGTGA. In DNA, the CDR3 is TGTGCCAGCAGCTTACATAGCGGGACGAACACCGGGGAGCTGTTTTTT. Amino acid sequence: CASSLHSGTNTGELFF.

The V and J genes are TRBV5-4 and TRBJ2-3, with 8 bases fitting TRBD2. Per germline, CDR1 SGHNT and CDR2 YYREEE (reference sequence). The CDR3 is 14 amino acids. V lost 0 bases to trimming and J lost 10 bases; unmatched junction nucleotides: 7. CDR3 DNA: TGTGCCAGCAGCTTGGCCGAGGGACTAGGGGCGCAGTATTTT. Translating gives CASSLAEGLGAQYF.

The chain combines TRBV19 with TRBJ1-1, with D maybe TRBD1 (6 bases). V was pared by 3 bases and J by 8 bases, with 13 bases between. CDR1 is LNHDA and CDR2 is SQIVND in the germline V gene (reference sequence). The CDR3 consists of 13 residues. Written as DNA, the CDR3 is TGTGCCAGTAGTATTCAGGGGCCTTGGGAAGCTTTCTTT. This translates into CASSIQGPWEAFF.

The CDR3: CASSASGGYNEQFF. As DNA, the CDR3 is TGTGCCAGTAGTGCTAGCGGAGGGTACAATGAGCAGTTCTTC. The chain employs TRBV19 and TRBJ2-1; 7 bases line up with TRBD2. This CDR3 has 14 amino acids. CDR1 LNHDA and CDR2 SQIVND come from the germline V gene (reference sequence). V was clipped by 5 bases and J by 4 bases; unmatched bases: 5.

The genes are TRBV6-4 and TRBJ1-2; 11 bases agree with TRBD1. CDR1 and CDR2 (germline): MRHNA, SNTAGT. V trimming: 6 bases; J trimming: 3 bases; junction bases outside the gene matches: 9. The CDR3 is made up of 16 amino acids. For the CDR3, the DNA is TGTGCCAGCAGATTCTCGGACAGGGGGCTCGACTATGGCTACACCTTC. Protein product: CASRFSDRGLDYGYTF.

The chain uses TRBV3-1 (or the pseudogene TRBV3-2) and TRBJ1-6, with TRBD1 matching 7 bases. CDR1 is LGHDT, CDR2 YNNKEL, per germline (reference sequence). The CDR3 spans 13 residues. With V trimmed by 6 bases and J by 6 bases, 2 bases remained unmatched. In nucleotides, the CDR3 is TGTGCCAGCAGACGACAGGGTAATTCACCCCTCCACTTT. Its translation is CASRRQGNSPLHF.

J is TRBJ2-7 and V is TRBV6-1, with D possibly TRBD2 on 6 matching bases. The CDR3 loop spans 16 amino acids. CDR1 MNHNS and CDR2 SASEGT come from the germline V gene. Trimming took off 3 bases at V and 0 bases at J, with 15 bases between the two ends. This chain's CDR3 is CASSDRRGGASYEQYF. The CDR3 bases are TGTGCCAGCAGTGACCGACGTGGCGGGGCCTCCTACGAGCAGTACTTC.